This T cell receptor (beta chain) emerged from a study of blood T cell repertoires in COVID-19. Study context: Both acute and convalescent COVID-19 samples were obtained from the United States, Italy and Spain. PBMCs, B-cell-depleted T cells, or T cells were the source of the cDNA or gDNA that made up the material.

In the original processing: Amplification from reference gene primers served as the basis for estimated nucleated cell counts. The protocol was immunoSEQ multiplex PCR, while the TCRdb copy is restricted to in-frame clones and leaves out a portion. Clonal size and the V and J genes are those of that table, whereas D and trimming came from the DNA. Among 95,000 to 150,000 clones, 75% to 80% were seen once, and the ten largest hold approximately 7.9%. CDR1 and CDR2 from the germline V gene are SGHNT and YENEEA. J gave up 1 base and V 5 bases, and 4 bases lay outside the gene matches. The CDR3 runs 14 residues.

The sequenced sample consisted of peripheral blood. This chain uses TRBV11-3 with TRBJ1-1; 7 bases line up with TRBD1. The TCR was taken from a human donor in a cohort sampled during active COVID-19. The chain's CDR3 is CASSPRTGNTEAFF. The CDR3 DNA reads as TGTGCCAGCAGCCCCCGGACAGGGAACACTGAAGCTTTCTTT.